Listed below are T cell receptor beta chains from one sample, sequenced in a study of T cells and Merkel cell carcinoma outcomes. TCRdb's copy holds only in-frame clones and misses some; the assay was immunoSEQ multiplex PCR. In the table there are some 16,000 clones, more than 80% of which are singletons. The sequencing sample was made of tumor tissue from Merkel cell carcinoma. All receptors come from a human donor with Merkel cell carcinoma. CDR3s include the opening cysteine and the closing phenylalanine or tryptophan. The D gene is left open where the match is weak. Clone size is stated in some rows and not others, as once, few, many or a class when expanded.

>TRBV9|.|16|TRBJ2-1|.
TGTGCCAGCAGCGTAGAAGGTCGTGGGGGATACAATGAGCAGTTCTTC
CASSVEGRGGYNEQFF
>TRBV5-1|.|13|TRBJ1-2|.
TGCGCCAGCAGCTTGGGGGGAGACTATGGCTACACCTTC
CASSLGGDYGYTF
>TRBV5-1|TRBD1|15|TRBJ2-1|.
TGCGCCAGCAGCTCCGGGACAGGGGGAGGGAATGAGCAGTTCTTC
CASSSGTGGGNEQFF
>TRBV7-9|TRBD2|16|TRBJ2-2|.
TGTGCCAGCAGCCCCCGACTAGCGGCCAACACCGGGGAGCTGTTTTTT
CASSPRLAANTGELFF
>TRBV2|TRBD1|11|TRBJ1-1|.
TGTGCCAGCAAAGTAGGGGACAGTACCTACTTT
CASKVGDSTYF
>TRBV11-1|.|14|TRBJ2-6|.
TGTGCCAGCAGCCACAGGGCTGGGGCCAACGTCCTGACTTTC
CASSHRAGANVLTF
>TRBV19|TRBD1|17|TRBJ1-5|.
TGTGCCAGTAGTATTTTGTGGGACAGGTCGGGCAATCAGCCCCAGCATTTT
CASSILWDRSGNQPQHF
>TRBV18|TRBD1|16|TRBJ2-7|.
TGTGCCAGCTTATCTCCCCGGGACAGGGGGTCCTACGAGCAGTACTTC
CASLSPRDRGSYEQYF
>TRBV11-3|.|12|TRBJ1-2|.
TGTGCCAGCAGCCCGAGAACTGCGGGCTACACCTTC
CASSPRTAGYTF
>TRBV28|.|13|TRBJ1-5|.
TGTGCCAGCAGTCCGACAGCCAATCAGCCCCAGCATTTT
CASSPTANQPQHF
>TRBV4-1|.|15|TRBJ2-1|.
TGCGCCAGCAGCCATGCCCCGGGACTCCTCAATGAGCAGTTCTTC
CASSHAPGLLNEQFF
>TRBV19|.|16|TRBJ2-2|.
TGTGCCAGTAGTAACCTAGCGTTCGAAGGTACCGGGGAGCTGTTTTTT
CASSNLAFEGTGELFF
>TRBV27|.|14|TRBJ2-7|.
TGTGCCAGCTTCAACCGGGACCAACCCTACGAGCAGTACTTC
CASFNRDQPYEQYF
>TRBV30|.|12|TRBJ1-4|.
TGTGCCTGGAGTTCGCAGGGGGAAAAACTGTTTTTT
CAWSSQGEKLFF
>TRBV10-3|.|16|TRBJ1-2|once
TGTGCCATCAGTGTTACCCCACAGGATACGAATGCTGGCTACACCTTC
CAISVTPQDTNAGYTF
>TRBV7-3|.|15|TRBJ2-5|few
TGTGCCAGCAGCTTCGCCGGGACCCCAGGGGAGACCCAGTACTTC
CASSFAGTPGETQYF
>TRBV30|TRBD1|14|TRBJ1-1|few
TGTGCCTGGAGTCGGAGAGACAGGGATGGACAAGCTTTCTTT
CAWSRRDRDGQAFF
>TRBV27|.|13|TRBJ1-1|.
TGTGCCAGCAGTTTTCCCGGCGGCTTTGAAGCTTTCTTT
CASSFPGGFEAFF
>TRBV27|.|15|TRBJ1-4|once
TGTGCCAGCTCTTTGGCCCAGTTGCCCAGAGAAAAACTGTTTTTT
CASSLAQLPREKLFF
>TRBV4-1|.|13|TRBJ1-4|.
TGCGCCAGCAGCCAACCCACAGTTGAAAAACTGTTTTTT
CASSQPTVEKLFF
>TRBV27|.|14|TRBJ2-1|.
TGTGCCAGCAGTTACGGAGGGGTGGCCAATGAGCAGTTCTTC
CASSYGGVANEQFF
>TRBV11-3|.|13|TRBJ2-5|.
TGTGCCAGCAGCCTCAGGGGGGAAGAGACCCAGTACTTC
CASSLRGEETQYF
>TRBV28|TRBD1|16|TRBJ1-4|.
TGTGCCAGCAGTGGACAGGGTTGGGCTCGGAATGAAAAACTGTTTTTT
CASSGQGWARNEKLFF
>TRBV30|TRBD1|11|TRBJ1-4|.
TGTGCCTGGGGGACAGGGGAAAAACTGTTTTTT
CAWGTGEKLFF
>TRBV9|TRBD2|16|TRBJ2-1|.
TGTGCCAGCAGCCCAGGGGTCCTAGCGGGGGGAGATGAACAGTTCTTC
CASSPGVLAGGDEQFF
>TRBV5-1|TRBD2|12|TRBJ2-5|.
TGCGCCAGCAGCCGGGAGGGGGAGACCCAGTACTTC
CASSREGETQYF
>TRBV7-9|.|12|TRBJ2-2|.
TGTGCTGGCGCTGTGAACACCGGGGAGCTGTTTTTT
CAGAVNTGELFF
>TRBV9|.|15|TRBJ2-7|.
TGTGCCAGCAGCGTAGCTGAGGGACGGTTCTACGAGCAGTACTTC
CASSVAEGRFYEQYF
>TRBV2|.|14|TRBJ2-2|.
TGTGCCAGCATGTCGGACGGCAACACCGGGGAGCTGTTTTTT
CASMSDGNTGELFF
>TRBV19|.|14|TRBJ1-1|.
TGTGCCAGTACCCAAGACGGAATGAACACTGAAGCTTTCTTT
CASTQDGMNTEAFF
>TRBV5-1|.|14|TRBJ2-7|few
TGCGCCAGCAGCCCTGATCCCGGACCCTACGAGCAGTACTTC
CASSPDPGPYEQYF
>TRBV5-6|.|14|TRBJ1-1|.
TGTGCCAGCAGCTTGGGGTCAGTAAACACTGAAGCTTTCTTT
CASSLGSVNTEAFF